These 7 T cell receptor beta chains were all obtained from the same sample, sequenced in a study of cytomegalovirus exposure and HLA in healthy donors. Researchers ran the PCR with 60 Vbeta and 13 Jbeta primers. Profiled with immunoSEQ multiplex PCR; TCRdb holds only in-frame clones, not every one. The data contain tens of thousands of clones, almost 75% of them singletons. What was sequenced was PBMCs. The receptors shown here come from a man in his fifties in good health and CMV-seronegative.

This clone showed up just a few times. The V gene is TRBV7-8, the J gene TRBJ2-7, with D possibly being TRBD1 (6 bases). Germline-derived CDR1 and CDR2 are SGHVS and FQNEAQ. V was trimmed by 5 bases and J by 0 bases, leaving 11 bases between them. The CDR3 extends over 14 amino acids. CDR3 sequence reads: CASSRRDNSYEQYF. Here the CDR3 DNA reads TGTGCCAGCAGCCGCCGGGACAACTCCTACGAGCAGTACTTC. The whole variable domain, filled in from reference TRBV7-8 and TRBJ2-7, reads GAGVSQSPRYKVAKRGQDVALRCDPISGHVSLFWYQQALGQGPEFLTYFQNEAQLDKSGLPSDRFFAERPEGSVSTLKIQRTQQEDSAVYLCASSRRDNSYEQYFGPGTRLTVT.

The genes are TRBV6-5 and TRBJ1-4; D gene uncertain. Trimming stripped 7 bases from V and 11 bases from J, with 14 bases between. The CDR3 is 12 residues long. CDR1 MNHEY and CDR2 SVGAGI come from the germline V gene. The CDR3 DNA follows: TGTGCCAGCACTCCTAATGGAGGGAAACTGTTTTTT. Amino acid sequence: CASTPNGGKLFF.

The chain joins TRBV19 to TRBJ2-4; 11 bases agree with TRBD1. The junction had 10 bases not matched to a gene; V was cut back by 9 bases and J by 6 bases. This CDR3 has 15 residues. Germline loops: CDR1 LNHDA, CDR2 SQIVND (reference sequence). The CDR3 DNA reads TGTGCCAGCATTAGAACCGGGACAGGGGGAAACATTCAGTACTTC. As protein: CASIRTGTGGNIQYF. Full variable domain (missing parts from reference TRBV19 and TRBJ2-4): DGGITQSPKYLFRKEGQNVTLSCEQNLNHDAMYWYRQDPGQGLRLIYYSQIVNDFQKGDIAEGYSVSREKKESFPLTVTSAQKNPTAFYLCASIRTGTGGNIQYFGAGTRLSVL.

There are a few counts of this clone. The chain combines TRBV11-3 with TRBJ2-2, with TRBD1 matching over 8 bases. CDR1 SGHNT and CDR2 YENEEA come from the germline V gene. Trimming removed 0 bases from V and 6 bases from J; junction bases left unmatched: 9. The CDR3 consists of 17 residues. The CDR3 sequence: CASSLDRWTGNSGELFF. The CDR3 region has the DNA TGTGCCAGCAGCTTAGATCGGTGGACAGGGAATTCCGGGGAGCTGTTTTTT.

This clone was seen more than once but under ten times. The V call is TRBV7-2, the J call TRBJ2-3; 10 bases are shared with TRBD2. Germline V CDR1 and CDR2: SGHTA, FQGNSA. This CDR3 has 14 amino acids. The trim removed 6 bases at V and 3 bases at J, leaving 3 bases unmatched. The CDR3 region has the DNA TGTGCCAGCAGAACTAGCGGGGCGACAGATACGCAGTATTTT. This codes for CASRTSGATDTQYF.

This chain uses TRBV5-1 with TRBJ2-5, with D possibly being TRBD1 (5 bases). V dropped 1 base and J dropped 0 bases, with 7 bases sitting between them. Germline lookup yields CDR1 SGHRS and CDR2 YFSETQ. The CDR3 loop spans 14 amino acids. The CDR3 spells CASSLLQDQETQYF. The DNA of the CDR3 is TGCGCCAGCAGCTTGTTACAGGACCAAGAGACCCAGTACTTC.

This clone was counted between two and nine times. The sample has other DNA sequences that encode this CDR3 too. CDR3 DNA: TGTGCCAGCAGCTTAGAGGGGGCAGTTTATGGCTACACCTTC. The encoded protein is CASSLEGAVYGYTF. The gene calls are TRBV7-9 and TRBJ1-2, with 7 nucleotides matching TRBD1. With V trimmed by 1 base and J by 5 bases, 4 bases remained unmatched. The CDR3 contains 14 residues. Looked up from germline, CDR1 is SEHNR and CDR2 is FQNEAQ (reference sequence).